These T cell receptor beta chains were read from a single sample in a study of CD8 T cells in ankylosing spondylitis. In TCRdb, the 5' RACE reads were re-called with MiXCR into one record per CDR3 protein. The sample carries approximately 400,000 distinct CDR3 sequences, 17% recorded once. Sequencing was done on a sample of blood, either unsorted or a sorted T cell fraction (not recorded which). The receptors shown here come from a male donor with ankylosing spondylitis. CDR3s include the opening cysteine and the closing phenylalanine or tryptophan. The D gene is left open where the match is weak. Some rows have no size entry. The others give once, few or many, or a class for an expanded clone.

abundance: few
j_gene: TRBJ2-2
d_gene: .
v_gene: TRBV9
CDR3aa: CASSAQRRTATTGELFF
CDR3nt: TGTGCCAGCAGCGCCCAGAGACGAACGGCCACGACCGGGGAGCTGTTTTTT

abundance: few
j_gene: TRBJ1-5
d_gene: .
v_gene: TRBV6-2/TRBV6-3
CDR3aa: CASSDPGLPGGQPQHF
CDR3nt: TGTGCCAGCAGTGACCCGGGATTACCGGGCGGTCAGCCCCAGCATTTT

abundance: .
j_gene: TRBJ1-1
d_gene: TRBD1
v_gene: TRBV29-1
CDR3aa: CSVGPKSPGGRNTEAFF
CDR3nt: TGCAGCGTTGGGCCCAAGTCCCCAGGGGGCAGGAACACTGAAGCTTTCTTT

abundance: few
j_gene: TRBJ2-6
d_gene: .
v_gene: TRBV11-2
CDR3aa: CASSLVWEAGANVLTF
CDR3nt: TGTGCCAGCAGCTTAGTTTGGGAGGCTGGGGCCAACGTCCTGACTTTC

abundance: few
j_gene: TRBJ2-1
d_gene: .
v_gene: TRBV20-1
CDR3aa: CSAPHSGTPRVAEQFF
CDR3nt: TGCAGTGCCCCCCATTCGGGGACCCCCCGCGTCGCTGAGCAGTTCTTC

abundance: .
j_gene: TRBJ2-1
d_gene: TRBD1
v_gene: TRBV5-1
CDR3aa: CASSLEQGNDEQFF
CDR3nt: TGCGCCAGCAGCTTGGAACAGGGGAACGATGAGCAGTTCTTC

abundance: .
j_gene: TRBJ1-2
d_gene: .
v_gene: TRBV10-2
CDR3aa: CASNLGEGIYGYTF
CDR3nt: TGCGCCAGCAATCTTGGAGAGGGAATCTATGGCTACACCTTC

abundance: .
j_gene: TRBJ1-5
d_gene: .
v_gene: TRBV18
CDR3aa: CASSPDGIGGYQPQHF
CDR3nt: TGTGCCAGCTCCCCTGACGGGATAGGGGGGTATCAGCCCCAGCATTTT

abundance: .
j_gene: TRBJ2-3
d_gene: TRBD1
v_gene: TRBV12-3/TRBV12-4
CDR3aa: CASRLTGTDTQYF
CDR3nt: TGTGCCAGCAGACTGACAGGGACAGATACGCAGTATTTT

abundance: many
j_gene: TRBJ2-7
d_gene: .
v_gene: TRBV3-1
CDR3aa: CASSQGPYEQYF
CDR3nt: TGTGCCAGCAGCCAAGGACCTTACGAGCAGTACTTC

abundance: .
j_gene: TRBJ2-2
d_gene: TRBD1
v_gene: TRBV6-2/TRBV6-3
CDR3aa: CASSPLPGQQANTGELFF
CDR3nt: TGTGCCAGCAGTCCCCTGCCGGGACAGCAGGCGAACACCGGGGAGCTGTTTTTT

abundance: .
j_gene: TRBJ2-5
d_gene: .
v_gene: TRBV7-3
CDR3aa: CASSLGSGTETQYF
CDR3nt: TGTGCCAGCAGCTTAGGTAGCGGCACAGAGACCCAGTACTTC

abundance: .
j_gene: TRBJ1-5
d_gene: .
v_gene: TRBV5-5
CDR3aa: CASSLRMGFDNQPQHF
CDR3nt: TGTGCCAGCAGCTTAAGAATGGGGTTTGATAATCAGCCCCAGCATTTT

abundance: few
j_gene: TRBJ2-7
d_gene: TRBD2
v_gene: TRBV2
CDR3aa: CASNERGLAGGEQYF
CDR3nt: TGTGCCAGCAACGAGAGGGGACTAGCGGGTGGCGAGCAGTACTTC

abundance: many
j_gene: TRBJ2-2
d_gene: .
v_gene: TRBV5-1
CDR3aa: CASSEGGSGSANTGELFF
CDR3nt: TGCGCCAGCAGCGAGGGGGGATCAGGTTCTGCGAACACCGGGGAGCTGTTTTTT

abundance: .
j_gene: TRBJ2-1
d_gene: TRBD2
v_gene: TRBV28
CDR3aa: CASSLGLAGVRNEQFF
CDR3nt: TGTGCCAGCAGTTTGGGACTAGCGGGAGTCAGGAATGAGCAGTTCTTC

abundance: .
j_gene: TRBJ1-2
d_gene: TRBD1
v_gene: TRBV10-1
CDR3aa: CASTPRRTGGIHYGYTF
CDR3nt: TGCGCCAGCACGCCAAGAAGGACAGGGGGCATCCACTATGGCTACACCTTC

abundance: .
j_gene: TRBJ2-1
d_gene: TRBD2
v_gene: TRBV20-1
CDR3aa: CSALAGWTYNEQFF
CDR3nt: TGCAGTGCCCTAGCGGGCTGGACCTACAATGAGCAGTTCTTC

abundance: .
j_gene: TRBJ1-2
d_gene: .
v_gene: TRBV6-1
CDR3aa: CASGTDTGEYGYTF
CDR3nt: TGTGCCAGCGGGACCGACACCGGTGAATATGGCTACACCTTC

abundance: many
j_gene: TRBJ2-7
d_gene: .
v_gene: TRBV12-3/TRBV12-4
CDR3aa: CASSPTAGFYEQYF
CDR3nt: TGTGCCAGCAGCCCGACTGCGGGGTTCTACGAGCAGTACTTC

abundance: few
j_gene: TRBJ2-1
d_gene: .
v_gene: TRBV27
CDR3aa: CASKGYEQFF
CDR3nt: TGTGCCAGCAAGGGGTATGAGCAGTTCTTC

abundance: .
j_gene: TRBJ2-3
d_gene: .
v_gene: TRBV7-3
CDR3aa: CASSLRAGSRDTQYF
CDR3nt: TGTGCCAGCAGTCTCCGGGCAGGGAGCCGGGATACGCAGTATTTT

abundance: many
j_gene: TRBJ1-4
d_gene: .
v_gene: TRBV12-3/TRBV12-4
CDR3aa: CASSSRSGVEKLFF
CDR3nt: TGTGCCAGCAGTTCCCGATCAGGCGTCGAAAAACTGTTTTTT

abundance: .
j_gene: TRBJ2-3
d_gene: .
v_gene: TRBV29-1
CDR3aa: CSVDRVGDSQYF
CDR3nt: TGCAGCGTTGATAGGGTCGGAGATTCGCAGTATTTT

abundance: few
j_gene: TRBJ2-2
d_gene: TRBD2
v_gene: TRBV7-2
CDR3aa: CASSLAHLGLAGTGELFF
CDR3nt: TGTGCCAGCAGCTTAGCGCATCTTGGACTAGCGGGAACCGGGGAGCTGTTTTTT

abundance: .
j_gene: TRBJ2-3
d_gene: .
v_gene: TRBV5-1
CDR3aa: CASSPTTGRTDTQYF
CDR3nt: TGCGCCAGCAGCCCCACGACAGGAAGGACAGATACGCAGTATTTT

abundance: .
j_gene: TRBJ1-6
d_gene: .
v_gene: TRBV7-9
CDR3aa: CASSSDPSYSPLHF
CDR3nt: TGTGCCAGCAGCTCGGACCCGAGCTATTCACCCCTCCACTTT

abundance: few
j_gene: TRBJ2-6
d_gene: TRBD1
v_gene: TRBV29-1
CDR3aa: CSVVQGAPGANVLTF
CDR3nt: TGCAGCGTTGTTCAGGGGGCGCCTGGGGCCAACGTCCTGACTTTC

abundance: .
j_gene: TRBJ2-3
d_gene: TRBD2
v_gene: TRBV5-1
CDR3aa: CASSLPAGGTDTQYF
CDR3nt: TGCGCCAGCAGCCTACCAGCGGGAGGCACAGATACGCAGTATTTT

abundance: few
j_gene: TRBJ1-2
d_gene: .
v_gene: TRBV20-1
CDR3aa: CSANRAGGYTF
CDR3nt: TGCAGTGCCAACAGGGCTGGCGGCTACACCTTC

abundance: .
j_gene: TRBJ2-7
d_gene: .
v_gene: TRBV19
CDR3aa: CASSNQGEQYF
CDR3nt: TGTGCCAGTAGTAACCAAGGCGAGCAGTACTTC

abundance: few
j_gene: TRBJ2-1
d_gene: TRBD2
v_gene: TRBV11-1
CDR3aa: CASSLASSGRVKQFF
CDR3nt: TGTGCCAGCAGCTTAGCGTCTAGCGGGAGGGTTAAGCAGTTCTTC

abundance: few
j_gene: TRBJ1-6
d_gene: .
v_gene: TRBV7-9
CDR3aa: CASSLFDSENSPLHF
CDR3nt: TGTGCCAGCAGCTTATTCGACAGTGAGAATTCACCCCTCCACTTT

abundance: few
j_gene: TRBJ2-1
d_gene: TRBD2
v_gene: TRBV12-3/TRBV12-4
CDR3aa: CASSLITSGGNEQFF
CDR3nt: TGTGCCAGCAGTTTAATCACTAGCGGGGGGAATGAGCAGTTCTTC

abundance: few
j_gene: TRBJ1-4
d_gene: .
v_gene: TRBV2
CDR3aa: CATQGGSATNEKLFF
CDR3nt: TGTGCCACCCAGGGAGGGTCCGCAACTAATGAAAAACTGTTTTTT

abundance: .
j_gene: TRBJ2-4
d_gene: TRBD2
v_gene: TRBV2
CDR3aa: CASDRREGKNIQYF
CDR3nt: TGTGCCAGCGACCGCCGGGAGGGCAAAAACATTCAGTACTTC

abundance: .
j_gene: TRBJ1-4
d_gene: .
v_gene: TRBV2
CDR3aa: CASSPSGATNEKLFF
CDR3nt: TGTGCCAGCAGCCCTTCGGGTGCAACTAATGAAAAACTGTTTTTT

abundance: once
j_gene: TRBJ1-5
d_gene: .
v_gene: TRBV10-2
CDR3aa: CASSNQGMDQPQHF
CDR3nt: TGCGCCAGCTCAAACCAGGGGATGGATCAGCCCCAGCATTTT

abundance: many
j_gene: TRBJ2-3
d_gene: .
v_gene: TRBV9
CDR3aa: CASSVEDTQYF
CDR3nt: TGTGCCAGCAGCGTAGAAGATACGCAGTATTTT

abundance: .
j_gene: TRBJ2-3
d_gene: TRBD1
v_gene: TRBV2
CDR3aa: CASCRDRQTDTQYF
CDR3nt: TGTGCCAGCTGCCGGGACAGGCAGACAGATACGCAGTATTTT

abundance: few
j_gene: TRBJ2-7
d_gene: TRBD1
v_gene: TRBV2
CDR3aa: CASSDGTGYEQYF
CDR3nt: TGTGCCAGCAGTGACGGGACAGGCTACGAGCAGTACTTC

abundance: .
j_gene: TRBJ2-2
d_gene: .
v_gene: TRBV6-1
CDR3aa: CASRASRGGELFF
CDR3nt: TGTGCCAGCAGGGCTAGTAGAGGCGGGGAGCTGTTTTTT

abundance: few
j_gene: TRBJ2-7
d_gene: .
v_gene: TRBV3-1
CDR3aa: CASSQSLAYEQYF
CDR3nt: TGTGCCAGCAGCCAGTCTCTAGCCTACGAGCAGTACTTC

abundance: few
j_gene: TRBJ2-7
d_gene: .
v_gene: TRBV3-1
CDR3aa: CASSQERGPSYEQYF
CDR3nt: TGTGCCAGCAGCCAAGAGCGGGGTCCTTCCTACGAGCAGTACTTC

abundance: many
j_gene: TRBJ2-7
d_gene: TRBD2
v_gene: TRBV29-1
CDR3aa: CSVDSGSYEQYF
CDR3nt: TGCAGCGTTGATAGCGGGAGCTACGAGCAGTACTTC

abundance: many
j_gene: TRBJ1-1
d_gene: TRBD1
v_gene: TRBV12-3/TRBV12-4
CDR3aa: CASSLGQAHTEAFF
CDR3nt: TGTGCCAGCAGTTTGGGACAGGCCCACACTGAAGCTTTCTTT

abundance: .
j_gene: TRBJ1-5
d_gene: TRBD1
v_gene: TRBV28
CDR3aa: CASSLARQGNKPQHF
CDR3nt: TGTGCCAGCAGTTTAGCCCGACAGGGTAACAAGCCCCAGCATTTT

abundance: many
j_gene: TRBJ2-7
d_gene: TRBD1
v_gene: TRBV5-4
CDR3aa: CASSLQGAREQYF
CDR3nt: TGTGCCAGCAGCCTGCAGGGGGCAAGAGAGCAGTACTTC

abundance: few
j_gene: TRBJ2-2
d_gene: .
v_gene: TRBV4-1
CDR3aa: CASSQEEGGSSTGELFF
CDR3nt: TGCGCCAGCAGCCAAGAGGAGGGCGGAAGTTCAACCGGGGAGCTGTTTTTT

abundance: .
j_gene: TRBJ1-6
d_gene: TRBD1
v_gene: TRBV20-1
CDR3aa: CSARPGQDYNSPLHF
CDR3nt: TGCAGTGCTAGACCCGGACAGGATTATAATTCACCCCTCCACTTT

abundance: .
j_gene: TRBJ2-7
d_gene: .
v_gene: TRBV18
CDR3aa: CASSLLSGRDEQYF
CDR3nt: TGTGCCAGCTCACTTCTCTCCGGGCGGGACGAGCAGTACTTC